What follows describes a single TCR beta chain. The assay was immunoSEQ multiplex PCR, and TCRdb's table has in-frame clones only and misses some. The table shows around 380,000 clones, with 80% to 90% occurring only once. This entry belongs to a study of blood T cell repertoires in COVID-19. Overall study context: Acute-phase and convalescent COVID-19 samples originated in the United States, Italy and Spain. The cDNA or gDNA used as material had been derived from T cells, B-cell-depleted T cells, or PBMCs.

Germline values: CDR1 MNHNS, CDR2 SASEGT. V shed 1 base and J shed 5 bases, with 21 bases lying between them. The CDR3 has 19 residues. The sample taken for sequencing was PBMCs or T cells enriched from blood (not recorded which). The source of this sequence is a man aged 25 to 40 who had recovered from COVID-19. The chain has TRBV6-1 and TRBJ1-6; D gene unclear. In nucleotides, the CDR3 is TGTGCCAGCAGTGAAGGGAGAGATGCAGGAGGCGTTAATAATTCACCCCTCCACTTT. Its translation: CASSEGRDAGGVNNSPLHF.